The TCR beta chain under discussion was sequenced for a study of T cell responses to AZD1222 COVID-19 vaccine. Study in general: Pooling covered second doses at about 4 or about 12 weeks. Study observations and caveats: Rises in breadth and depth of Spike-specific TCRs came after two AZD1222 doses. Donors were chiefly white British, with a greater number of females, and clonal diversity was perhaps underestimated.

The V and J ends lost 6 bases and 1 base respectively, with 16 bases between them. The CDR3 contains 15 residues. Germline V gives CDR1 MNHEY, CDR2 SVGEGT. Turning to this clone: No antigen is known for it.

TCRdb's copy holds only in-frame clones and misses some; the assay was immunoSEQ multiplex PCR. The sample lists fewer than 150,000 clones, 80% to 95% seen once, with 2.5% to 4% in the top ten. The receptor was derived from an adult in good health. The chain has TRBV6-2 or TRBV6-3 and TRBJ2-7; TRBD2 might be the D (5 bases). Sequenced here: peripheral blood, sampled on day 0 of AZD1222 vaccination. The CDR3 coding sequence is TGTGCCAGCAGCTGGGGATATGAGGGTTCCTACGAGCAGTACTTC. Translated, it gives CASSWGYEGSYEQYF.